These T cell receptor beta chains were read from a single sample in a study of OX40 agonist ivuxolimab in advanced cancers. Using immunoSEQ multiplex PCR, the repertoire was profiled, and TCRdb retains in-frame clones only, with some absent. The sample yields around 35,000 clones, roughly 90% seen once. The starting material was CD4+ or CD8+ T cells sorted from blood, obtained in a trial of the OX40 agonist ivuxolimab. These TCRs come from an adult with an advanced solid tumor such as melanoma, head and neck, liver or kidney cancer. Each CDR3 is given with its conserved first and last residue.

TRBJ1-4 TRBV5-1 CASSLNRATNEKLFF
TRBJ1-1 TRBV14 CASSQDRPDMNTEAFF
TRBJ2-2 TRBV28 CASSLWSGTRNTGELFF
TRBJ2-1 TRBV18 CASSPSDFRASYNEQFF
TRBJ2-2 TRBV19 CASSIDRNTGELFF
TRBJ1-5 TRBV2 CATLNQPQHF
TRBJ2-7 TRBV21-1 CASSSSMDRPPSYEQYF
TRBJ2-3 TRBV29-1 CSVAPGIRGTDTQYF
TRBJ2-7 TRBV4-1 CASSQLYQSSYEQYF
TRBJ2-6 TRBV30 CAWSLPGANVLTF
TRBJ1-3 TRBV5-1 CASSIQGTGNTIYF
TRBJ2-1 TRBV28 CASRLAVEGNEQFF
TRBJ2-6 TRBV29-1 CSVAWWGVGANVLTF
TRBJ2-7 TRBV7-2 CASSLSYEQYF
TRBJ2-7 TRBV5-1 CATRTGSSYEQYF
TRBJ2-3 TRBV1 CTSRWTGICSDTQYF
TRBJ2-3 TRBV5-4 CASSLVGQDTQYF
TRBJ2-7 TRBV4-1 CASSQAGLGLADYEQYF
TRBJ1-5 TRBV29-1 CSVGDLNQPQHF
TRBJ1-3 TRBV27 CASSLLGVPGNTIYF
TRBJ1-6 TRBV2 CASSEYRDYSPLHF
TRBJ1-5 TRBV2 CASSGKGQGYSNQPQHF
TRBJ2-7 TRBV7-6 CASSPGEGVNEQYF
TRBJ2-7 TRBV19 CASSPRLDKLPYEQYF
TRBJ1-5 TRBV2 CASSEWGNSNQPQHF
TRBJ1-3 TRBV15 CATSRGGQGSGNTIYF
TRBJ1-4 TRBV19 CASRTYGATNEKLFF
TRBJ2-5 TRBV15 CATSRDRVSSGTQTQYF
TRBJ2-7 TRBV4-1 CASSPTGTSEGYEQYF
TRBJ2-1 TRBV4-1 CASSQDVRSNEQFF
TRBJ2-7 TRBV15 CATNRGRGSSYEQYF
TRBJ2-5 TRBV16 CASSHVGAGSPGETQYF
TRBJ2-1 TRBV7-9 CASDGLAGTTSREQFF
TRBJ2-1 TRBV27 CASSLRDISYNEQFF
TRBJ2-7 TRBV18 CASSPDILSSYEQYF
TRBJ2-1 TRBV6-1 CASSESWRGLLNEQFF
TRBJ1-1 TRBV7-2 CASSLGVVAEAFF